These T cell receptor beta chains were read from a single sample in a study of monozygotic twins with inflammatory bowel disease. TCRdb reprocessed the 5' RACE reads, with one entry per CDR3 protein and no DNA. The listing records around 150,000 distinct CDR3 sequences. What was sequenced was blood. The receptors derive from a human donor with ulcerative colitis or Crohn's disease, or a healthy co-twin of an affected twin (not recorded which). Both conserved end residues are part of each CDR3.

v_call	j_call	cdr3_aa
TRBV5-6	TRBJ2-7	CASSIWTQISYEQYF
TRBV19	TRBJ2-1	CASSPPTSGVYNVQFF
TRBV20-1	TRBJ2-7	CSAALPGRSYEQYF
TRBV7-9	TRBJ2-1	CASSFTGPNEQFF
TRBV20-1	TRBJ2-1	CSARDERSYNEQFF
TRBV7-8	TRBJ2-1	CASSLVRLAIEQFF
TRBV6-1	TRBJ2-2	CASTNGGRFTGELFF
TRBV12-3/TRBV12-4	TRBJ2-3	CASTLGQFSDTQYF
TRBV4-2	TRBJ1-4	CASSLDGTGGNEKLFF
TRBV9	TRBJ1-2	CASSLTQGSGYTF
TRBV7-8	TRBJ1-2	CASSSTGAGYGYTF
TRBV3-1	TRBJ2-5	CASSHAGSGKETQYF
TRBV28	TRBJ1-2	CASGDSRLMGYTF
TRBV7-3	TRBJ2-1	CASSSTSGAYNEQFF
TRBV5-8	TRBJ2-7	CASSLPLRTGGYEQYF
TRBV20-1	TRBJ2-1	CSARTSAYNEQFF
TRBV7-2	TRBJ2-1	CASSLWTSANEQFF
TRBV4-1	TRBJ1-2	CASSQDFDRGRGYTF
TRBV28	TRBJ2-7	CASRGTGGIYEQYF
TRBV19	TRBJ2-1	CASSIGQGTHNEQFF
TRBV28	TRBJ2-2	CASRTPNTGELFF
TRBV7-2	TRBJ2-1	CASSRDTRSYNEQFF
TRBV2	TRBJ2-7	CASSEGTEVAAGYEQYF
TRBV7-9	TRBJ1-2	CASSAPNGEGSYTF
TRBV4-3	TRBJ2-3	CASSQVSSENTDTQYF
TRBV27	TRBJ2-3	CASSFGSLTDTQYF
TRBV10-3	TRBJ2-5	CAISESEETQYF
TRBV5-1	TRBJ2-7	CASSTRQGSYEQYF
TRBV18	TRBJ2-3	CASSPFPTDTQYF
TRBV7-9	TRBJ2-7	CASSSRGQGTYEQYF
TRBV6-1	TRBJ2-1	CASSNSGGGVYNEQFF
TRBV7-3	TRBJ2-1	CASSLLPLTSGDNEQFF
TRBV20-1	TRBJ2-3	CSAPPGLGPNTQYF
TRBV6-5	TRBJ1-2	CASSYRGQGGGYTF
TRBV2	TRBJ1-1	CASSAGVEGTEAFF
TRBV7-2	TRBJ2-7	CASLPPGNSYEQYF
TRBV11-2	TRBJ2-3	CASSRGYLSTDTQYF
TRBV5-4	TRBJ2-3	CASSIRTSGRTDTQYF
TRBV12-3/TRBV12-4	TRBJ1-4	CASSLEDRRKLFF
TRBV7-3	TRBJ1-1	CASSFLRDTEAFF
TRBV2	TRBJ1-2	CASRTGLNYGYTF
TRBV7-6	TRBJ2-1	CASSLEAGSEDEQFF
TRBV5-4	TRBJ2-5	CASSSTKAETQYF
TRBV11-3	TRBJ2-5	CASSLTFSYQETQYF
TRBV7-2	TRBJ2-3	CASSDRLAEGDTQYF
TRBV7-2	TRBJ2-1	CASSLDPTTNEQFF
TRBV29-1	TRBJ2-1	CSVEPSGTAEQFF
TRBV4-1	TRBJ2-7	CASSQPGVTRFYEQYF
TRBV12-3/TRBV12-4	TRBJ2-7	CASKLTGTGIYYEQYF
TRBV5-1	TRBJ1-2	CASSLGAVDGYAF
TRBV7-9	TRBJ1-1	CASSFRDLGYAFF
TRBV24-1	TRBJ2-7	CATSDSSASRPDNRKYSYEQYF
TRBV11-1	TRBJ2-3	CASSSASGGFTSTDTQYF
TRBV5-1	TRBJ2-5	CASSLEGQATQYF
TRBV7-9	TRBJ2-7	CASSSSPSYEQYF